One and the same sample provided the 12 T cell receptor beta chains below, sequenced in a study of shared clonotypes between healthy human individuals. This table comes from immunoSEQ multiplex PCR, and its TCRdb copy is limited to in-frame clones, with some not included. The sample has roughly 2.5 million clones; 85% to 95% are singletons. Sequenced material: naive CD4+ T cells sorted from blood. The subset: CD45RA+ positively selected. The receptors come from a man younger than 35 in good health.

Points on this clone: The sample carries other DNA sequences with the same CDR3. The chain is built from TRBV7-3 and TRBJ1-5; perhaps TRBD1 as D (5 bases). CDR3 size: 15 residues. Looked up from germline, CDR1 is SGHTA and CDR2 is FQGTGA. V dropped 3 bases and J dropped 2 bases, with 11 bases sitting between them. The CDR3 coding sequence is TGTGCCAGCAGCTTGGGACCGGGGCGCAATCAGCCCCAGCATTTT. Translating it yields CASSLGPGRNQPQHF.

The rearrangement links TRBV4-3 to TRBJ1-1; perhaps TRBD1 as D (5 bases). Germline assignment: CDR1 LGHNA and CDR2 YSLEER. The CDR3 totals 14 residues. V lost 0 bases, J lost 8 bases, and 13 bases lay in between. The CDR3 here is CASSQDREGNEAFF. The DNA for the CDR3 is TGCGCCAGCAGCCAAGACAGGGAGGGGAACGAAGCTTTCTTT.

The rearrangement links TRBV19 to TRBJ2-3; possibly TRBD1 for D (6 bases). Trimming left V 4 bases short and J 0 bases short, with 14 bases between. Germline values: CDR1 LNHDA, CDR2 SQIVND (reference sequence). The length of the CDR3 is 16 residues. CDR3 sequence: CASSTGQGLSTDTQYF. CDR3 coding DNA: TGTGCCAGTAGTACAGGGCAGGGGCTTAGCACAGATACGCAGTATTTT.

The CDR3 sequence: CASSFPSGPQETQYF. Here the CDR3 DNA reads TGTGCCAGCAGCTTTCCTAGCGGGCCCCAAGAGACCCAGTACTTC. This rearrangement joins TRBV5-4 to TRBJ2-5; 8 bases fit TRBD2. The V gene end was trimmed by 2 bases and the J gene end by 1 base; junction bases not matched to a gene: 4. The length of the CDR3 is 15 residues. The germline CDR1 and CDR2 sequences are SGHNT and YYREEE (reference sequence).

The chain links TRBV2 to TRBJ2-3; unclear D gene. The germline V and J ends were trimmed by 5 bases and 0 bases, with 15 bases remaining between them. The CDR3 contains 16 residues. Germline V CDR1 and CDR2: SNHLY, FYNNEI. The CDR3 loop reads CASSFFKKPSTDTQYF. CDR3 nucleotide sequence: TGTGCCAGCAGTTTTTTTAAGAAACCTAGCACAGATACGCAGTATTTT.

The J gene is TRBJ2-3, the V gene TRBV19; TRBD2 aligns across 9 bases. Germline lookup yields CDR1 LNHDA and CDR2 SQIVND (reference sequence). Germline trimming cut 4 bases from V and 6 bases from J; bases unmatched to any gene: 8. CDR3 length equals 15 residues. CDR3 sequence reads: CASSTNGLATDTQYF. The CDR3 bases are TGTGCCAGTAGTACCAACGGACTAGCGACGGATACGCAGTATTTT.

The V call is TRBV5-1, the J call TRBJ2-3; the D gene could be TRBD1 or TRBD2 (6 bases each). Germline lookup yields CDR1 SGHRS and CDR2 YFSETQ. V was shortened by 7 bases and J by 0 bases, with 12 bases between the two germline ends. The CDR3 runs to 14 residues. DNA for the CDR3: TGCGCCAGCGGCGAGGGGGGTAGCACAGATACGCAGTATTTT. Protein sequence: CASGEGGSTDTQYF. Looking up the rest from reference TRBV5-1 and TRBJ2-3 gives the full variable domain: KAGVTQTPRYLIKTRGQQVTLSCSPISGHRSVSWYQQTPGQGLQFLFEYFSETQRNKGNFPGRFSGRQFSNSRSEMNVSTLELGDSALYLCASGEGGSTDTQYFGPGTRLTVL.

This sequence joins TRBV10-3 and TRBJ1-5; 7 bases map to TRBD1. This CDR3 is built from 15 residues. CDR1 is ENHRY, CDR2 SYGVKD, per germline. The J segment lost 7 bases and the V segment lost 6 bases, leaving 12 bases of the junction unmatched. The CDR3 is CAISPGTAGTQPQHF. In DNA form, the CDR3 reads TGTGCCATCAGCCCCGGGACAGCGGGTACGCAGCCCCAGCATTTT.

The chain carries TRBV9 and TRBJ2-2, with 8 positions matching TRBD1. The CDR3 length is 14 residues. Germline CDR1 is SGDLS and CDR2 is YYNGEE. The trim removed 4 bases at V and 7 bases at J, leaving 6 bases unmatched. The CDR3 DNA sequence: TGTGCCAGCAGCCCACGGACAGGGATCGGGGAGCTGTTTTTT. This gives the protein CASSPRTGIGELFF.

Note on this clone: Other DNA variants within this sample encode the same CDR3. The chain recombines TRBV10-3 with TRBJ2-1; D is unclear. Germline CDR1 ENHRY, CDR2 SYGVKD. The CDR3 runs to 12 residues. V lost 6 bases and J 5 bases, leaving 8 bases between the germline ends. Here the CDR3 reads CAIRDGNNEQFF. DNA for the CDR3: TGTGCCATCAGGGACGGTAACAATGAGCAGTTCTTC.

The chain has TRBV18 and TRBJ2-5; 7 positions match TRBD2. V shed 3 bases and J 5 bases; nucleotides not matched to a gene: 6. The CDR3 covers 14 residues. Germline V gene data show CDR1 as KGHSH and CDR2 as LQKENI. The CDR3 reads CASSPGGGYETQYF. Written as DNA, the CDR3 is TGTGCCAGCTCACCTGGGGGAGGGTACGAGACCCAGTACTTC.

The chain joins TRBV21-1 to TRBJ1-3; the table assigns TRBD1, which was not confirmed against the DNA. TRBV21-1 is a known pseudogene. This CDR3 region has 16 residues. CDR3 residues: CASSKARDRGGNTIYF. CDR3 nucleotide sequence: TGTGCCAGCAGCAAAGCGCGGGACAGGGGTGGAAACACCATATATTTT.